This T cell receptor (beta chain) was identified during a study of CD8 T cells in ankylosing spondylitis. Overall study results and limits: According to the report, clones linked to the disease were significantly enriched in matched synovial fluid samples taken from ankylosing spondylitis patients. Ankylosing spondylitis blood appeared to carry a characteristic TCR beta motif of roughly eight highly homologous variants. With a CD8+ phenotype, disease-linked clones were relatively rare in peripheral blood.

Scientists made TCR beta libraries using quantitative 5'-RACE with molecular barcodes. TCRdb called the 5' RACE reads again in MiXCR, with one record for every CDR3 protein. The sample has about 220,000 distinct CDR3 sequences; roughly a tenth are singletons. Concerning this clonotype itself: Its target is unknown.

The CDR3 is 16 amino acids. Germline assignment: CDR1 SGHRS and CDR2 YFSETQ. The germline V and J ends were trimmed by 3 bases and 3 bases, with 18 bases remaining between them. The source of this sequence is a male donor with ankylosing spondylitis or in good health (not recorded which). This chain connects TRBV5-1 to TRBJ2-5; TRBD1 might be the D (6 bases). The sequenced sample was blood, either unsorted or a sorted T cell fraction (not recorded which). This CDR3 reads CASSSLRGGVKETQYF. CDR3 DNA: TGCGCCAGCAGCTCTCTCCGTGGGGGCGTCAAAGAGACCCAGTACTTC.